The clone carrying this TCR beta chain was recorded once. The antigen remains unidentified. Other DNA sequences in the same sample also yield this CDR3. The V and J ends lost 7 bases and 6 bases respectively, with 9 bases between them. This CDR3 has 11 residues. Germline V gene data show CDR1 as LGHNT and CDR2 as FRNRAP. This entry is derived from a study of cytomegalovirus exposure and HLA in healthy donors. Overall study results and limits: Previous analysis showed most TCR beta V segments were productive about 87% or about 30% of the time. Follow-up analysis found HLA locus-dependent TCR association rates, highest for DRB1 and lowest for HLA-C. Among the sequence variants, a highly shared cluster was likely an artifact of sequencing.

PCR amplification relied on 60 Vbeta primers (plus 13 Jbeta primers). Libraries were prepared by immunoSEQ multiplex PCR; TCRdb keeps only in-frame clonotypes and omits some of them. The table shows about 180,000 clones, with more than 70% occurring only once. The sequenced material came from PBMCs. The sequence derives from a girl aged 10 to 17 in good health and CMV-seropositive. The genes are TRBV12-5 and TRBJ1-1, with D uncertain. DNA for the CDR3: TGTGCTAGTGCTCCCGAGGCTGAAGCTTTCTTT. This encodes CASAPEAEAFF.